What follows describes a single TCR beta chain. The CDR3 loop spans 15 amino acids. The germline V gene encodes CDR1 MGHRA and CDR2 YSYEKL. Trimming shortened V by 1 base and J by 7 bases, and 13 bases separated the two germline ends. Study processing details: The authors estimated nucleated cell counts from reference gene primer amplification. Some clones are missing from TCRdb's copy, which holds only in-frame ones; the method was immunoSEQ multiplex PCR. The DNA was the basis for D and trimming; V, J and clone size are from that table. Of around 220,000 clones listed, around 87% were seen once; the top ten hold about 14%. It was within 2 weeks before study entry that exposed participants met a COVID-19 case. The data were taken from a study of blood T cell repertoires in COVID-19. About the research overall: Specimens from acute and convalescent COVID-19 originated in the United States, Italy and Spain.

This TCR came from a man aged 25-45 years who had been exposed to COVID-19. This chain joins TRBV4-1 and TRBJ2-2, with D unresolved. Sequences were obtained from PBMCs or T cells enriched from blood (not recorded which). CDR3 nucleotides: TGCGCCAGCAGCCAAGTACCCAGCCGGGTCGGGGAGCTGTTTTTT. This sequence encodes CASSQVPSRVGELFF.